The 29 T cell receptor beta chains below were found in one sample sequenced in a study of T-cell memory formation after mild COVID-19. One entry per CDR3 protein, called by TCRdb with MiXCR from the 5' RACE reads. In the table there are a few hundred thousand distinct CDR3 sequences, 20% to 25% of which are singletons. Sequences were obtained from PBMCs or a T cell subset sorted from them (not recorded which). Receptors were obtained from a young man who had mild COVID-19 (a few samples of this study predate the infection). Cell type and time point are not known.

This clonotype was observed a handful of times. The chain employs TRBV4-2 and TRBJ2-3; TRBD2 matches 10 bases. Germline assignment: CDR1 LGHNA and CDR2 YNFKEQ. V gave up 1 base and J gave up 0 bases; unmatched junction bases: 4. The CDR3 has 17 amino acids. The CDR3: CASSQVAGGVSTDTQYF. For the CDR3, the DNA is TGTGCCAGCAGCCAAGTAGCGGGGGGCGTAAGCACAGATACGCAGTATTTT.

The chain carries TRBV5-1 and TRBJ2-7; 7 bases line up with TRBD2. Germline V gene lookup returns CDR1 SGHRS and CDR2 YFSETQ. This CDR3 spans 16 amino acids. J lost 2 bases, V lost 4 bases, and 12 bases had no gene match. The CDR3, as DNA: TGCGCCAGCAGCGAAGCCTTGGGGGGGGTACCCTACGAGCAGTACTTC. This translates into CASSEALGGVPYEQYF.

This sequence joins TRBV12-3 or TRBV12-4 and TRBJ2-2; the match to TRBD2 covers 7 bases. The CDR3 extends over 13 amino acids. V shed 5 bases, J shed 8 bases, and the junction held 5 bases outside the gene matches. This CDR3 is CASSGGVSGELFF. DNA of the CDR3: TGTGCCAGCAGTGGGGGGGTTTCGGGGGAGCTGTTTTTT.

The chain couples TRBV18 to TRBJ1-1, with 9 bases identical to TRBD1. V lost 3 bases, J lost 5 bases, and 16 bases stayed unmatched. CDR1 is KGHSH, CDR2 LQKENI, per germline. CDR3 length equals 18 residues. The DNA of the CDR3 is TGTGCCAGCTCACCCCTGGGACAGGGAGCAGCGTTTAGAACTGAAGCTTTCTTT. This codes for CASSPLGQGAAFRTEAFF.

CDR3 protein: CAWNRGDSNQPQHF. CDR3 nucleotides: TGTGCCTGGAACAGGGGGGATAGCAATCAGCCCCAGCATTTT. The V and J genes are TRBV30 and TRBJ1-5, with TRBD1 matching over 8 bases. The V gene end was trimmed by 4 bases and the J gene end by 0 bases; junction bases not matched to a gene: 2. Germline V gives CDR1 GTSNPN, CDR2 SVGIG (reference sequence). This CDR3 region has 14 residues.

A few counts support this clonotype. The junction does not match germline at one end; this may be a read error. J is TRBJ2-3 and V is TRBV7-7; the D is unclear. This CDR3 comprises 15 residues. Germline V gene sequence: CDR1 SSHAT, CDR2 FNYEAQ (reference sequence). The CDR3 bases are TGTGCTAGCAGCCCCACGGGTACATCCACAGATACGCAGTATTTT. Its translation is CASSPTGTSTDTQYF.

The chain is built from TRBV20-1 and TRBJ1-1, with no clear D. V lost 2 bases to trimming and J lost 3 bases, with 13 bases between them. The CDR3 runs 14 residues. Germline V CDR1 and CDR2: DFQATT, SNEGSKA (reference sequence). CDR3 residues: CSARSTEGHTEAFF. CDR3 coding DNA: TGCAGTGCTAGATCCACTGAAGGTCACACTGAAGCTTTCTTT.

The chain joins TRBV6-4 to TRBJ2-3; D possibly corresponds to TRBD1 (6 bases). This CDR3 is built from 15 residues. The germline CDR1 and CDR2 sequences are MRHNA and SNTAGT. Trimming took 3 bases from V and 1 from J, leaving 11 bases between them. The CDR3 region has the DNA TGTGCCAGCAGTGAAAGGGGGAGCGGCACAGATACGCAGTATTTT. This codes for CASSERGSGTDTQYF.

A few counts support this clonotype. The gene calls are TRBV11-1 and TRBJ2-5; D uncertain. Germline V CDR1 and CDR2: SGHAT, FQDESV (reference sequence). Trimming pared 1 base from V and 0 bases from J, leaving 15 bases between. This CDR3 region has 17 residues. Written as DNA, the CDR3 is TGTGCCAGCAGCTTAGGGCAAGCCAATAGCAACCAAGAGACCCAGTACTTC. Residues: CASSLGQANSNQETQYF.

The chain joins TRBV10-3 to TRBJ2-3; possible D gene TRBD2, 6 bases. Trimming stripped 9 bases from V and 3 bases from J, with 16 bases between. Germline CDR1 ENHRY, CDR2 SYGVKD. The length of the CDR3 is 14 residues. CDR3 sequence (DNA): TGTGCCATGAGGAGGGATTTACCTACAGATACGCAGTATTTT. Translated, it gives CAMRRDLPTDTQYF.

The chain couples TRBV7-2 to TRBJ1-1, with D possibly being TRBD1 (6 bases). The V and J ends lost 1 base and 5 bases respectively, with 14 bases between them. Germline V lookup: CDR1 SGHTA, CDR2 FQGNSA. The length of the CDR3 is 15 residues. Here the CDR3 reads CASSLVGGLGTEAFF. The CDR3 region has the DNA TGTGCCAGCAGCTTAGTAGGGGGATTGGGGACTGAAGCTTTCTTT.

The chain couples TRBV20-1 to TRBJ2-5; D tentatively reads TRBD1 or TRBD2 (6 bases each). Trimming stripped 0 bases from V and 5 bases from J, with 13 bases between. Germline CDR1 reads DFQATT; CDR2 reads SNEGSKA (reference sequence). The CDR3 covers 14 residues. CDR3 DNA sequence: TGCAGTGCTAGAGATCCCAGGGGAGGTGAGACCCAGTACTTC. Amino acids: CSARDPRGGETQYF.

This clonotype was counted at least ten times. The V call is TRBV7-2, the J call TRBJ1-2; no firm D call. CDR1 is SGHTA and CDR2 is FQGNSA in the germline V gene. The CDR3 totals 13 residues. V lost 2 bases, J lost 7 bases, and 11 bases lay in between. In DNA form, the CDR3 reads TGTGCCAGCAGCTTATCTGTCCTTCCTGGCTACACCTTC. This encodes CASSLSVLPGYTF.

The V and J genes are TRBV5-6 and TRBJ2-5, with a tentative D call TRBD1 (6 bases). The CDR3 covers 16 residues. The V and J ends lost 6 bases and 1 base respectively, with 19 bases between them. CDR1 and CDR2 (germline): SGHDT, YYEEEE. CDR3 region: CASNIFPWDTQETQYF. CDR3 nucleotides: TGTGCCAGCAACATATTTCCCTGGGACACCCAAGAGACCCAGTACTTC.

The chain employs TRBV7-2 and TRBJ1-2; weak D call: TRBD1 (6 bases). CDR3 size: 14 residues. Germline assignment: CDR1 SGHTA and CDR2 FQGNSA. Trimming took 5 bases from V and 7 from J, leaving 17 bases between them. CDR3 bases: TGTGCCAGCAGCGAGGCCGGGACAAGGAGTGGCTACACCTTC. This codes for CASSEAGTRSGYTF.

This chain links TRBV7-3 with TRBJ2-2, with a weak D call TRBD1 (5 bases). Trimming took 2 bases from V and 8 from J, leaving 12 bases between them. Germline values: CDR1 SGHTA, CDR2 FQGTGA. This CDR3 has 14 residues. As DNA, the CDR3 is TGTGCCAGCAGCTTAGTAACAGGACCTGGGGAGCTGTTTTTT. Protein sequence: CASSLVTGPGELFF.

The DNA for the CDR3 is TGTGCCAGCTCGGGTGACACCCAAGAGACCCAGTACTTC. This encodes CASSGDTQETQYF. The V call is TRBV18, the J call TRBJ2-5; unclear D gene. Germline lookup yields CDR1 KGHSH and CDR2 LQKENI. This CDR3 is built from 13 residues. Trimming left V 6 bases short and J 1 base short, with 9 bases between.

The V call is TRBV7-2, the J call TRBJ2-3; D is unresolved. With 5 bases removed from V and 3 bases from J, the gap between germline ends came to 15 bases. The V gene's germline CDR1 is SGHTA and CDR2 FQGNSA. The CDR3 has 15 amino acids. CDR3 nucleotide sequence: TGTGCCAGCAGCACTAATAGGGCCACGACAGATACGCAGTATTTT. This encodes CASSTNRATTDTQYF.

This clonotype has a handful of counts. V and J are TRBV7-9 and TRBJ2-5; D unresolved. CDR1 and CDR2 from the germline V gene are SEHNR and FQNEAQ (reference sequence). The CDR3 extends over 14 amino acids. V was cut by 1 base and J by 5 bases, with 11 bases left in between. The CDR3 sequence: CASSLGRVGETQYF. CDR3 sequence (DNA): TGTGCCAGCAGCTTAGGACGGGTTGGGGAGACCCAGTACTTC.

CDR3 in amino acids: CASSPVSSALGSLHF. The DNA of the CDR3 is TGTGCCAGCAGCCCCGTGTCCTCCGCTCTGGGGTCCCTCCACTTT. The V and J genes are TRBV7-6 and TRBJ1-6; D unresolved. V lost 5 bases and J 14 bases, leaving 22 bases between the germline ends. Germline CDR1 and CDR2: SGHVS and FNYEAQ. The CDR3 spans 15 residues. Together with reference TRBV7-6 and TRBJ1-6, the CDR3 gives the full variable domain: GAGVSQSPRYKVTKRGQDVALRCDPISGHVSLYWYRQALGQGPEFLTYFNYEAQQDKSGLPNDRFSAERPEGSISTLTIQRTEQRDSAMYRCASSPVSSALGSLHFGNGTRLTVT.

This clonotype was counted ten times or more. The chain combines TRBV7-3 with TRBJ2-4; 8 bases match TRBD1. Germline lookup yields CDR1 SGHTA and CDR2 FQGTGA. Trimming removed 5 bases from V and 7 bases from J; junction bases left unmatched: 10. The CDR3 consists of 15 residues. Written as DNA, the CDR3 is TGTGCCAGCAGCCCGCAGGGGGCGCTTGGGAACATTCAGTACTTC. Translating gives CASSPQGALGNIQYF.

V and J are TRBV20-1 and TRBJ2-3; D possibly corresponds to TRBD2 (5 bases). CDR1 is DFQATT and CDR2 is SNEGSKA in the germline V gene (reference sequence). CDR3 length equals 15 residues. V shed 5 bases and J shed 0 bases, with 15 bases lying between them. The CDR3 DNA reads TGCAGTGCTGGCCGAAAGCGGATTAGCACAGATACGCAGTATTTT. Protein sequence: CSAGRKRISTDTQYF.

This clonotype was recorded a few times. V gene TRBV19 combines with J gene TRBJ2-2, with D unresolved. Trimming removed 9 bases from V and 0 bases from J, with 2 bases in between. CDR1 is LNHDA and CDR2 is SQIVND in the germline V gene (reference sequence). There are 11 residues in the CDR3. CDR3 in amino acids: CASANTGELFF. CDR3 DNA: TGTGCCAGCGCGAACACCGGGGAGCTGTTTTTT.

This chain joins TRBV4-3 and TRBJ1-6; TRBD1 aligns across 8 bases. Per the germline V gene, CDR1 is LGHNA and CDR2 is YSLEER. This CDR3 contains 16 residues. V lost 1 base to trimming and J lost 10 bases; unmatched junction nucleotides: 9. The CDR3 protein is CASSQGRGRGRSPLHF. In DNA form, the CDR3 reads TGCGCCAGCAGCCAAGGCCGGGGCAGGGGGCGCTCACCCCTCCACTTT.

This clonotype was counted a few times. The chain is built from TRBV4-3 and TRBJ2-4; D gene uncertain. The CDR3 covers 17 residues. CDR1 is LGHNA, CDR2 YSLEER, per germline. V lost 0 bases and J lost 1, with 13 bases in between. The CDR3 nucleotides read TGCGCCAGCAGCCAAGATAGGGCTATAAGGGCCAAAAACATTCAGTACTTC. Residues: CASSQDRAIRAKNIQYF.

The J gene is TRBJ1-1, the V gene TRBV6-5; D is undetermined. The germline V gene has CDR1 MNHEY and CDR2 SVGAGI. Trimming took off 0 bases at V and 0 bases at J, with 8 bases between the two ends. The CDR3 runs to 15 residues. The CDR3 sequence: CASSYSSGLNTEAFF. CDR3 DNA: TGTGCCAGCAGTTACTCGTCGGGGTTGAACACTGAAGCTTTCTTT.

This clonotype has a single count. The chain carries TRBV7-2 and TRBJ1-1; D call uncertain. Per germline, CDR1 SGHTA and CDR2 FQGNSA. The CDR3 covers 15 residues. V dropped 7 bases and J dropped 1 base, with 16 bases sitting between them. The CDR3 loop reads CASTQDPGRNTEAFF. Written as DNA, the CDR3 is TGTGCCAGCACCCAAGATCCGGGGAGGAACACTGAAGCTTTCTTT.

This clonotype was detected only a few times. This chain uses TRBV7-2 with TRBJ2-3, with D unresolved. V was pared by 5 bases and J by 6 bases, with 18 bases between. This CDR3 has 15 residues. Germline V gene sequence: CDR1 SGHTA, CDR2 FQGNSA. CDR3 in amino acids: CASSPTGPALDTQYF. The CDR3 coding sequence is TGTGCCAGCAGCCCTACCGGGCCAGCACTGGATACGCAGTATTTT.

The table lists this clonotype with a few counts. The chain has TRBV6-2 or TRBV6-3 and TRBJ1-5; tentatively, D is TRBD1 (6 bases). This CDR3 contains 13 residues. The germline V gene has CDR1 MNHEY and CDR2 SVGEGT. The V end was cut by 8 bases, the J end by 4 bases, with 12 bases between. CDR3 amino acids: CASRTDLNQPQHF. The DNA of the CDR3 is TGTGCCAGCCGGACAGACTTAAATCAGCCCCAGCATTTT.